The rows below give T cell receptor beta chains drawn from one sample of a study of blood T cell repertoires in COVID-19. TCRdb's table, derived via immunoSEQ multiplex PCR, lists solely in-frame clones and lacks some. The sample holds about 100,000 clones; roughly 88% are singletons and the top ten take about 6.5%. The material sequenced was peripheral blood. These receptors came from a woman in her fifties or sixties with acute or convalescent COVID-19. Both conserved end residues are part of each CDR3. The D gene is left open where the match is weak. Size values are once, few and many counts, or a class for expanded clones, and some rows have none.

d_gene | v_gene | abundance | CDR3aa
- | TRBV10-2 | - | CASSVEPRETQYF
- | TRBV29-1 | once | CSVEEIRGNEQFF
TRBD1 | TRBV5-1 | few | CASSIGQGVTEAFF
- | TRBV6-5 | - | CASSYGQTSWYF
TRBD1 | TRBV24-1 | - | CATSDFGTGTDTQYF
TRBD1 | TRBV7-9 | - | CASRPRDRPYNEQFF
- | TRBV5-6 | - | CASSLATSRYGDTQYF
- | TRBV18 | - | CASSPGEAGELFF
- | TRBV2 | few | CASTSDLNGYTF
TRBD1 | TRBV30 | few | CAWARGDRVEKLFF
- | TRBV5-1 | - | CASSPGWRDTDTQYF
- | TRBV11-2 | - | CASSLGGSGNQPQHF
TRBD2 | TRBV29-1 | once | CSVGYGGRWNEQFF
- | TRBV28 | - | CASRRTGSSPLHF
- | TRBV3-1/TRBV3-2 | - | CASSQSRRVYEQYF
TRBD2 | TRBV28 | few | CASSLLADLYNEQFF
TRBD1 | TRBV10-1 | - | CASSDPGQGLYEQYF
- | TRBV7-8 | - | CASSPFRVQLYEQYF
- | TRBV5-1 | - | CASSLAAGVQFF
- | TRBV7-6 | - | CASSLTKDFLVTEAFF
TRBD2 | TRBV3-1/TRBV3-2 | - | CASSPSRTSLNEQYF
- | TRBV5-1 | - | CASSLEMGGNSPLHF
TRBD2 | TRBV29-1 | - | CSVREALMDEQFF
- | TRBV30 | few | CAWSAVRGEAFF
TRBD1 | TRBV4-1 | - | CASSQPDRGINEKLFF
TRBD1 | TRBV2 | - | CASSAGTGVPYEQYF
TRBD2 | TRBV19 | - | CASTSEASGRTNEQYF
- | TRBV28 | - | CASSLLQGTYQETQYF
TRBD2 | TRBV7-3 | - | CASSPTSGSKGDTQYF
TRBD1 | TRBV28 | - | CASSQDRVNEKLFF
- | TRBV28 | - | CASSHTAGGTTEAFF
- | TRBV28 | - | CASSLDGTYEQYF
- | TRBV2 | once | CASSVQGIANEQFF
- | TRBV6-1 | - | CASSEIRGFGGELFF
- | TRBV6-1 | once | CASSERGRARLEQFF
- | TRBV18 | - | CASSPSEGGNSPLHF
TRBD2 | TRBV19 | - | CASSLLAGGIYNEQFF
TRBD2 | TRBV5-1 | - | CASSPTSGIYSYNEQFF
TRBD1 | TRBV14 | - | CASSPTLLTGRNEKLFF
- | TRBV24-1 | once | CATSDHSAGEYGYTF
- | TRBV19 | - | CASTSRGRAGELFF
- | TRBV6-1 | - | CASSESSWRGGNEQYF
- | TRBV29-1 | - | CSAVTTEGGELFF
- | TRBV14 | once | CASSFTGNTEAFF
- | TRBV18 | - | CASSPIIRRGSSGNTIYF
- | TRBV2 | - | CASSRGTYYEQFF
TRBD2 | TRBV28 | - | CATRPGLAKAQYF
- | TRBV18 | - | CASSPNWQGTGNTIYF
TRBD1 | TRBV7-7 | - | CASSLLAGGGETQYF
- | TRBV19 | - | CASSIQGLAAQHF
TRBD1 | TRBV6-6 | - | CASAVLDRGRAFF
- | TRBV6-1 | - | CASSEARRRAFTGELFF
TRBD2 | TRBV28 | - | CASMGVGLAGTYEQYF
TRBD2 | TRBV11-3 | - | CASSLGGGNEQFF
- | TRBV5-1 | - | CASAGGATNEKLFF
- | TRBV29-1 | - | CSVEKGPVYEQFF
- | TRBV7-2 | - | CASSSHGTIGANEQFF
TRBD2 | TRBV3-1/TRBV3-2 | - | CASSRQPGLQETQYF
TRBD2 | TRBV11-3 | - | CASSITSGREQFF